The 18 T cell receptor beta chains given below trace back to one sample, sequenced in a study of blood T cell repertoires in COVID-19. The method was immunoSEQ multiplex PCR; TCRdb's version includes in-frame clones alone and lacks a portion of them. The data show 300,000 or so clones, approximately 89% seen once. Sequenced material: PBMCs or T cells enriched from blood (not recorded which). These receptors originate from a woman between 50 and 59 years old who had been exposed to COVID-19.

The chain joins TRBV4-1 to TRBJ1-2; D may be TRBD1 (5 bases). From germline, CDR1 is MGHRA and CDR2 YSYEKL. The germline V and J ends were trimmed by 0 bases and 7 bases, with 15 bases remaining between them. The CDR3 runs to 15 residues. The CDR3 sequence is CASSQEGGGGGGYTF. CDR3 DNA: TGCGCCAGCAGCCAAGAGGGCGGGGGAGGCGGTGGCTACACCTTC.

This chain links TRBV6-5 with TRBJ2-3; D gene uncertain. There are 15 residues in the CDR3. The V and J ends lost 6 bases and 0 bases respectively, with 13 bases between them. Germline V lookup: CDR1 MNHEY, CDR2 SVGAGI. The CDR3 is CASRYSRDSTDTQYF. As DNA, the CDR3 is TGTGCCAGCAGGTACAGTAGAGATAGCACAGATACGCAGTATTTT.

This sequence joins TRBV6-1 and TRBJ1-1; 7 bases agree with TRBD1. CDR3 length: 17 amino acids. Germline CDR1 MNHNS, CDR2 SASEGT. V lost 1 base, J lost 1 base, and 9 bases stayed unmatched. The DNA of the CDR3 is TGTGCCAGCAGTGAAGACGGACAGGTCGTAAGGAACACTGAAGCTTTCTTT. Translated: CASSEDGQVVRNTEAFF.

The chain combines TRBV21-1 with TRBJ2-2; the table names TRBD1, a call not compared with the DNA. TRBV21-1 is tagged as a pseudogene. CDR3 length: 18 amino acids. CDR3 DNA: TGTGCCAGCAGCCGAAAGGGAGGGACAGGACCCAACACCGGGGAGCTGTTTTTT. Encoded protein: CASSRKGGTGPNTGELFF.

The J gene is TRBJ2-1, the V gene TRBV28; 8 nucleotides line up with TRBD2. With 6 bases clipped from V and 7 bases from J, the junction kept 11 bases outside the gene matches. CDR3 length: 15 residues. In germline, CDR1 is MDHEN, CDR2 SYDVKM. DNA of the CDR3: TGTGCCAGCAGCCGGACTAGCATGAGGCGGAATGAGCAGTTCTTC. Translating it yields CASSRTSMRRNEQFF.

In this sample, this clone turned up once. The chain uses TRBV19 and TRBJ1-6, with TRBD1 matching 7 bases. Germline V gene data show CDR1 as LNHDA and CDR2 as SQIVND (reference sequence). Unmatched junction bases numbered 9, after V lost 6 bases and J lost 10 bases. The CDR3 has 14 residues. The CDR3 here is CASSPTGVGSPLHF. DNA for the CDR3: TGTGCCAGTAGCCCTACAGGGGTTGGCTCACCCCTCCACTTT.

V usage is TRBV6-1 and J usage is TRBJ1-2, with a tentative D call TRBD1 (5 bases). This CDR3 region has 15 residues. Germline V gene lookup returns CDR1 MNHNS and CDR2 SASEGT. The germline V and J ends were trimmed by 1 base and 2 bases, with 11 bases remaining between them. The CDR3 DNA reads as TGTGCCAGCAGTGAAGTCTTGGGGCTCAACTATGGCTACACCTTC. This encodes CASSEVLGLNYGYTF.

The V call is TRBV30, the J call TRBJ1-3, with D perhaps TRBD1 (5 bases). The germline V and J ends were trimmed by 1 base and 3 bases, with 16 bases remaining between them. This CDR3 contains 16 residues. CDR1 GTSNPN and CDR2 SVGIG come from the germline V gene (reference sequence). The CDR3 reads CAWSELSGQSGNTIYF. The DNA of the CDR3 is TGTGCCTGGAGTGAGCTATCAGGGCAAAGTGGAAACACCATATATTTT.

This rearrangement joins TRBV6-4 to TRBJ2-3, with D perhaps matching TRBD1 (6 bases). Trimming pared 0 bases from V and 0 bases from J, leaving 16 bases between. Germline V gives CDR1 MRHNA, CDR2 SNTAGT. This CDR3 has 18 amino acids. The CDR3 coding sequence is TGTGCCAGCAGTGACTCGTACCGACAGGCTCCTAGCACAGATACGCAGTATTTT. This codes for CASSDSYRQAPSTDTQYF.

The sample holds one count of this clone. The chain links TRBV21-1 to TRBJ2-5; the table assigns TRBD2, which was not confirmed against the DNA. TRBV21-1 counts as a pseudogene. This CDR3 comprises 14 residues. DNA of the CDR3: TGTGCCAGCAACTCAAGAAACTTACAAGAGACCCAGTACTTC. Protein: CASNSRNLQETQYF.

This CDR3 is CASSLESGTQYF. CDR3 bases: TGTGCCAGCAGTTTAGAGTCCGGTACGCAGTATTTT. V usage is TRBV12-3 or TRBV12-4 and J usage is TRBJ2-3; D is uncertain. V gave up 1 base and J gave up 8 bases, with 7 bases separating them. CDR3 length: 12 residues.

The chain has TRBV12-3 or TRBV12-4 and TRBJ1-5; D unresolved. The CDR3 runs 13 residues. Trimming took off 3 bases at V and 2 bases at J, with 5 bases between the two ends. The CDR3 region has the DNA TGTGCCAGCAGTTTGGCAGGCAATCAGCCCCAGCATTTT. Its protein product is CASSLAGNQPQHF.

V gene TRBV5-1 combines with J gene TRBJ2-5; D perhaps matches TRBD1 (5 bases). The germline V gene has CDR1 SGHRS and CDR2 YFSETQ. V dropped 5 bases and J dropped 5 bases, with 16 bases sitting between them. There are 14 residues in the CDR3. The CDR3 nucleotides read TGCGCCAGCAGTGGGGCAGGGCTGTGGGAGACCCAGTACTTC. The encoded protein is CASSGAGLWETQYF.

J is TRBJ1-2 and V is TRBV28; a weak D match, TRBD1 (6 bases). CDR3 length: 13 amino acids. Trimming removed 3 bases at V and 4 bases at J, with 9 bases between. Germline V gene lookup returns CDR1 MDHEN and CDR2 SYDVKM. The CDR3 nucleotides are TGTGCCAGCAGTTTCAGACAGGTCTATGGCTACACCTTC. Translated, it gives CASSFRQVYGYTF.

The rearrangement joins TRBV30 to TRBJ1-2; no clear D gene. Trimming removed 5 bases at V and 4 bases at J, with 11 bases between. Germline V gives CDR1 GTSNPN, CDR2 SVGIG (reference sequence). The CDR3 extends over 12 amino acids. Written as DNA, the CDR3 is TGTGCCTGGGAGTGGGGAGCCTATGGCTACACCTTC. Residues: CAWEWGAYGYTF.

Only a few counts were recorded for this clone. The chain carries TRBV2 and TRBJ1-1; 7 bases align to TRBD1. Germline V gives CDR1 SNHLY, CDR2 FYNNEI. The CDR3 runs to 13 residues. J was trimmed by 1 base and V by 10 bases; bases with no gene match: 6. CDR3 sequence (DNA): TGTGCCACCACGGGACAGCAGAACACTGAAGCTTTCTTT. This gives the protein CATTGQQNTEAFF.

The rearrangement links TRBV6-1 to TRBJ2-5, with D possibly matching TRBD2 (7 bases). This CDR3 contains 15 residues. Germline V gene lookup returns CDR1 MNHNS and CDR2 SASEGT. V gave up 2 bases and J gave up 3 bases, with 13 bases separating them. The CDR3 reads CASSERGGREETQYF. The CDR3, as DNA: TGTGCCAGCAGTGAAAGGGGGGGCCGAGAAGAGACCCAGTACTTC.

The V call is TRBV5-1, the J call TRBJ2-7, with a weak D call TRBD1 (5 bases). V lost 4 bases, J lost 6 bases, and 17 bases lay in between. The germline V gene has CDR1 SGHRS and CDR2 YFSETQ. The CDR3 consists of 14 residues. Here the CDR3 reads CASSRITGSGEQYF. The CDR3 DNA is TGCGCCAGCAGCAGAATTACAGGATCGGGCGAGCAGTACTTC.